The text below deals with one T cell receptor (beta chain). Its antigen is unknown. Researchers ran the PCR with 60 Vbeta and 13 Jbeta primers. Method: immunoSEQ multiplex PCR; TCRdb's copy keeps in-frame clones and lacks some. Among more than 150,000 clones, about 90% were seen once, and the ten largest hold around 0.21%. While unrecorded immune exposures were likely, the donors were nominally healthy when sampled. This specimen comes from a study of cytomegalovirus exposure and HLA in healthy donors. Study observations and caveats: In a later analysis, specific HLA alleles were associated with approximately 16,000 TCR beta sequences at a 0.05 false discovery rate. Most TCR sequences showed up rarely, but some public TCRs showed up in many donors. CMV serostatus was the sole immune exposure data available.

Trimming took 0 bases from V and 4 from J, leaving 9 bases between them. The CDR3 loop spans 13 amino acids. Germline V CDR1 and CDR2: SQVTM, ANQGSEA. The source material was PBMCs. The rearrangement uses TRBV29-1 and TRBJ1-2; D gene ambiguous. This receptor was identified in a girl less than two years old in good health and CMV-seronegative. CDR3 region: CSVEERQLYGYTF. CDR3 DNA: TGCAGCGTTGAAGAGCGGCAGCTCTATGGCTACACCTTC.